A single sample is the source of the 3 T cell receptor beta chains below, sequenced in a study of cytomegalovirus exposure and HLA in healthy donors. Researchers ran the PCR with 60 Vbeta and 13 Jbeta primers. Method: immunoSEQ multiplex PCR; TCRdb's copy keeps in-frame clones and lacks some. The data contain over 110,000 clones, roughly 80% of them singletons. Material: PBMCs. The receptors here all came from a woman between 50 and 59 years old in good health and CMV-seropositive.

The CDR3 nucleotides read TGTGCCAGCAGTCCTAACCTCGGACAGGGTAACACTGAAGCTTTCTTT. This sequence encodes CASSPNLGQGNTEAFF. The chain is built from TRBV28 and TRBJ1-1; TRBD1 aligns across 8 bases. This CDR3 region has 16 residues. Germline assignment: CDR1 MDHEN and CDR2 SYDVKM. Trimming cost V 5 bases and J 2 bases; bases outside gene matches: 10.

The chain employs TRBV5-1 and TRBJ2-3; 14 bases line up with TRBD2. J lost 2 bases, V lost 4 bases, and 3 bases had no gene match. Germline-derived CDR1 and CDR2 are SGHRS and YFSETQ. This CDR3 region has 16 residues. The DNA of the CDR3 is TGCGCCAGCAGCCTGGGACTAGCGGGGGTCACAGATACGCAGTATTTT. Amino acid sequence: CASSLGLAGVTDTQYF.

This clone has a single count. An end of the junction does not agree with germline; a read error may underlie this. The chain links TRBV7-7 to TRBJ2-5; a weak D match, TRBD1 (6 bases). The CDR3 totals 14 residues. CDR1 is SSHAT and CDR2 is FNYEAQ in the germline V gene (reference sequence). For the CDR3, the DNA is TGTGCTAGCAGCTTAGCACAGGGCAGAGAGACCCAGTACTTC. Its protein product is CASSLAQGRETQYF.